What follows are 27 T cell receptor beta chains derived from one specimen sequenced in a study of tumor-infiltrating lymphocytes in oesophageal squamous cell carcinoma. A single record per CDR3 protein comes from TCRdb applying MiXCR to the PCR reads. The repertoire holds more than 15,000 distinct CDR3 sequences, with approximately 45% as singletons. Sequencing used normal esophageal tissue next to the tumor. These receptors were taken from a female donor with esophageal squamous cell carcinoma.

This clonotype was seen many times. V and J are TRBV6-1 and TRBJ2-3; 7 bases line up with TRBD1. The J call could be wrong; TRBJ2-7 is a better fit for the DNA end. CDR3 size: 16 residues. Germline V gene sequence: CDR1 MNHNS, CDR2 SASEGT. CDR3 sequence: CASSQRTTGNYNEQYF. The CDR3 DNA reads TGTGCCAGCAGTCAACGGACGACAGGGAACTACAATGAGCAGTACTTC.

The chain has TRBV28 and TRBJ2-3, with a possible D match to TRBD1 (6 bases). The germline V gene has CDR1 MDHEN and CDR2 SYDVKM. Trimming removed 5 bases at V and 0 bases at J, with 12 bases between. The CDR3 runs 15 residues. The CDR3: CASSPDSSSTDTQYF. The CDR3 DNA reads TGTGCCAGCAGTCCGGACAGTTCTAGCACAGATACGCAGTATTTT. The entire variable domain, with the rest obtained from reference TRBV28 and TRBJ2-3, is as follows: DVKVTQSSRYLVKRTGEKVFLECVQDMDHENMFWYRQDPGLGLRLIYFSYDVKMKEKGDIPEGYSVSREKKERFSLILESASTNQTSMYLCASSPDSSSTDTQYFGPGTRLTVL.

This clonotype was detected many times. The chain links TRBV5-1 to TRBJ1-1, with a tentative D call TRBD1 (5 bases). The CDR3 has 17 residues. From germline, CDR1 is SGHRS and CDR2 YFSETQ. V was pared by 3 bases and J by 4 bases, with 22 bases between. The CDR3 nucleotides read TGCGCCAGCAGCTCGGGTCGGGGTGGGGGGTGGACCACTGAAGCTTTCTTT. Translation gives CASSSGRGGGWTTEAFF.

This clonotype was observed many times. The chain carries TRBV6-1 and TRBJ2-1; D might be TRBD2 (7 bases). V lost 5 bases and J 6 bases, leaving 23 bases between the germline ends. This CDR3 contains 17 residues. Germline V gene sequence: CDR1 MNHNS, CDR2 SASEGT. The CDR3 DNA follows: TGTGCCAGCAGTTATAGTCTTAAGGGAGGGGGGGGCAATGAGCAGTTCTTC. It is translated as CASSYSLKGGGGNEQFF.

The table lists this clonotype with a few counts. This clone may be a read error of a much larger clone one base away. This chain joins TRBV10-2 and TRBJ2-1, with D unclear. The J call may be mistaken, given a closer DNA end match to TRBJ2-7. Germline V gene data show CDR1 as WSHSY and CDR2 as SAAADI. The CDR3 spans 15 residues. CDR3 in amino acids: CASSEGSPAYNEQYF. As DNA, the CDR3 is TGCGCCAGCAGTGAGGGCAGTCCTGCCTACAATGAGCAGTACTTC.

Comment on this clonotype: No conserved phenylalanine or tryptophan ends this CDR3, so it is likely a read error. The DNA is left out, because the CDR3 cannot be placed on it with certainty; the CDR3 is given as TCRdb lists it. The V gene is TRBV7-4, the J gene TRBJ2-1; the table's D gene call, TRBD1, was not cross checked with the DNA. The CDR3 length is 16 residues, termini included. CDR1 and CDR2 (germline): SGHVT, SQSDAQ. This chain's CDR3 is CASSVGTGTSPLHFGN.

In its sample, this clonotype was seen many times. The V gene is TRBV7-8, the J gene TRBJ2-7; 7 bases fit TRBD1. The V segment lost 5 bases and the J segment 1 base; nucleotides outside the gene matches: 5. The CDR3 has 14 amino acids. From germline, CDR1 is SGHVS and CDR2 FQNEAQ. The CDR3 region has the DNA TGTGCCAGCAGCACGGACAGGCAATCCTACGAGCAGTACTTC. Amino acids: CASSTDRQSYEQYF.

J is TRBJ2-3 and V is TRBV10-3; D not certain. Trimming stripped 7 bases from V and 4 bases from J, with 9 bases between. Germline CDR1 reads ENHRY; CDR2 reads SYGVKD. There are 12 residues in the CDR3. The CDR3 sequence is CAINNAADTQYF. DNA for the CDR3: TGTGCCATCAACAACGCGGCAGATACGCAGTATTTT.

This clonotype was recorded many times. The V and J genes are TRBV7-9 and TRBJ2-1; possible D gene TRBD1, 6 bases. The ends were cut back, 3 bases at V and 4 bases at J, with 10 bases in the middle. Germline CDR1 is SEHNR and CDR2 is FQNEAQ (reference sequence). The CDR3 runs to 14 residues. The CDR3 DNA follows: TGTGCCAGCAGCTTCGGACAGCGGTACAATGAGCAGTTCTTC. This translates into CASSFGQRYNEQFF. Using reference TRBV7-9 and TRBJ2-1 for the parts outside the CDR3, the full variable domain is DTGVSQNPRHKITKRGQNVTFRCDPISEHNRLYWYRQTLGQGPEFLTYFQNEAQLEKSRLLSDRFSAERPKGSFSTLEIQRTEQGDSAMYLCASSFGQRYNEQFFGPGTRLTVL.

The chain links TRBV10-1 to TRBJ2-4; D unresolved. The V end lost 3 bases, the J end lost 13 bases, and 10 bases lay between the germline ends. CDR1 and CDR2 from the germline V gene are WNHNN and SYGVQD (reference sequence). The CDR3 loop spans 11 amino acids. The CDR3 DNA reads as TGCGCCAGCAGTGACAGCAATGAGCAGTACTTC. Translating it yields CASSDSNEQYF.

Details on this clonotype: The final CDR3 position lacks the conserved phenylalanine or tryptophan, pointing to a likely read error. The DNA is left out, because the CDR3 cannot be placed on it with certainty; the CDR3 is given as TCRdb lists it. The chain combines TRBV11-2 with TRBJ1-6; TRBD1 reflects the table's D call only, with no check against the DNA. Germline loops: CDR1 SGHAT, CDR2 FQNNGV. The CDR3 length equals 16 residues, ends included. CDR3 in amino acids: CASSLAGSYNEQFFGP.

This clonotype is termed medium-sized (0.01 to 0.1%). The rearrangement uses TRBV7-9 and TRBJ1-4; 7 nucleotides line up with TRBD1. Germline-derived CDR1 and CDR2 are SEHNR and FQNEAQ (reference sequence). V trimming: 5 bases; J trimming: 7 bases; junction bases outside the gene matches: 10. This CDR3 region has 15 residues. The CDR3 DNA sequence: TGTGCCAGCAGCGAGGACAGGCCTCAGGTTGAAAAACTGTTTTTT. Its protein is CASSEDRPQVEKLFF.

The rearrangement uses TRBV7-2 and TRBJ2-5; TRBD2 might be the D (6 bases). Germline loops: CDR1 SGHTA, CDR2 FQGNSA. V lost 2 bases to trimming and J lost 5 bases, with 9 bases between them. CDR3 size: 13 residues. The CDR3 region has the DNA TGTGCCAGCAGCTTATCTGGGGGGGAGACCCAGTACTTC. It translates to CASSLSGGETQYF.

The chain employs TRBV6-1 and TRBJ2-5, with TRBD2 as a possible D gene (7 bases). The J call may be faulty, since TRBJ2-7 better matches the DNA end. From germline, CDR1 is MNHNS and CDR2 SASEGT. The CDR3 is 16 amino acids. This CDR3 is CASSEGWGGSSYEQYF. CDR3 in DNA: TGTGCCAGCAGTGAAGGTTGGGGGGGCTCCTCCTACGAGCAGTACTTC.

This clonotype was detected a few times. The chain is built from TRBV24-1 and TRBJ2-7, with D maybe TRBD2 (6 bases). V gave up 3 bases and J gave up 7 bases, with 21 bases separating them. Germline V gene lookup returns CDR1 KGHDR and CDR2 SFDVKD. The CDR3 spans 16 residues. For the CDR3, the DNA is TGTGCCACCAGTGATACCCCCAAGGGACTTTCCAATGAGCAGTACTTC. This encodes CATSDTPKGLSNEQYF.

This clonotype was detected only a few times. The V gene is TRBV10-2, the J gene TRBJ2-1; TRBD2 agrees at 7 bases. V shed 6 bases, J shed 4 bases, and the junction held 12 bases outside the gene matches. Per the germline V gene, CDR1 is WSHSY and CDR2 is SAAADI. The CDR3 spans 16 residues. Here the CDR3 reads CASSLGFGGSYNEQFF. The CDR3 DNA is TGCGCCAGCAGCCTGGGTTTTGGCGGGAGTTACAATGAGCAGTTCTTC.

This clonotype was recorded once. The chain employs TRBV28 and TRBJ1-2, with D unclear. The V gene's germline CDR1 is MDHEN and CDR2 SYDVKM. The CDR3 runs to 15 residues. Trimming shortened V by 2 bases and J by 0 bases, and 10 bases separated the two germline ends. CDR3 sequence reads: CASSLGTRTNYGYTF. The CDR3, as DNA: TGTGCCAGCAGTTTAGGCACAAGAACTAACTATGGCTACACCTTC.

Ten or more counts support this clonotype. The rearrangement uses TRBV28 and TRBJ1-1; 7 positions agree with TRBD1. The CDR3 is 14 residues long. The V and J ends lost 7 bases and 5 bases, in that order; junction bases with no gene match: 10. Germline CDR1 MDHEN, CDR2 SYDVKM. In nucleotides, the CDR3 is TGTGCCAGCACCACAGGACAGGAATGGACTGAAGCTTTCTTT. Protein product: CASTTGQEWTEAFF.

The table lists this clonotype with many counts. The chain joins TRBV6-1 to TRBJ1-4; 9 bases are shared with TRBD1. CDR3 length equals 15 residues. V lost 4 bases, J lost 5 bases, and 5 bases stayed unmatched. Per germline, CDR1 MNHNS and CDR2 SASEGT. CDR3 sequence (DNA): TGTGCCAGCAGTGCGACAGGGGGTTTCAATGAAAAACTGTTTTTT. It translates to CASSATGGFNEKLFF.

The chain joins TRBV7-6 to TRBJ2-3, with D unclear. The end of the DNA fits TRBJ1-6 better, so the J call may be wrong. The CDR3 is made up of 14 amino acids. Germline-derived CDR1 and CDR2 are SGHVS and FNYEAQ. CDR3 region: CASSSDIDNSPLHF. In DNA form, the CDR3 reads TGTGCCAGCAGCTCCGATATCGATAATTCACCCCTCCACTTT.

This clonotype was seen more than once but under ten times. The V and J genes are TRBV7-8 and TRBJ2-1, with 11 bases identical to TRBD2. The CDR3 extends over 16 amino acids. CDR1 and CDR2 (germline): SGHVS, FQNEAQ. V trimming: 4 bases; J trimming: 10 bases; junction bases outside the gene matches: 12. The CDR3 DNA sequence: TGTGCCAGCAGCTCCTCGACTAGCGGGAATGGGAGGGAGCAGTTCTTC. Its protein is CASSSSTSGNGREQFF.

This clonotype was detected many times. A much bigger clone sits one base away, suggesting this may be a read error. The chain combines TRBV7-2 with TRBJ2-7; 7 positions agree with TRBD2. The CDR3 spans 16 residues. The trim removed 0 bases at V and 7 bases at J, leaving 12 bases unmatched. In germline, CDR1 is SGHTA, CDR2 FQGNSA. CDR3 residues: CASSLASGLVENEQYF. The CDR3 DNA sequence: TGTGCCAGCAGCTTAGCGTCAGGACTAGTGGAAAATGAGCAGTACTTC. Filled out from reference TRBV7-2 and TRBJ2-7, the complete variable domain reads GAGVSQSPSNKVTEKGKDVELRCDPISGHTALYWYRQSLGQGLEFLIYFQGNSAPDKSGLPSDRFSAERTGGSVSTLTIQRTQQEDSAVYLCASSLASGLVENEQYFGPGTRLTVT.

Of note for this clonotype: The missing conserved phenylalanine or tryptophan at the end of this CDR3 makes a read error likely. The DNA is left out, because the CDR3 cannot be placed on it with certainty; the CDR3 is given as TCRdb lists it. The rearrangement links TRBV12-3 or TRBV12-4 to TRBJ2-3; the table's D call, TRBD2, was not checked against the DNA. Inclusive of both ends, the CDR3 amounts to 17 amino acids. CDR3 sequence reads: CASSPPHGKDSPLHFGP.

This clonotype was seen just once. The V gene is TRBV7-3, the J gene TRBJ2-4, with a possible D match to TRBD1 (5 bases). The DNA end lines up better with TRBJ2-7; the J call may be wrong. CDR3 length: 13 amino acids. The germline gives CDR1 SGHTA, CDR2 FQGTGA. CDR3 region: CASSIGHLYEQYF. Here the CDR3 DNA reads TGTGCCAGCAGCATCGGACACCTATACGAGCAGTACTTC.

This clonotype has a count of ten or more. V is TRBV24-1 and J is TRBJ2-5, with D unclear. Looked up from germline, CDR1 is KGHDR and CDR2 is SFDVKD. This CDR3 comprises 13 residues. Between the trimmed V and J ends, which lost 4 bases and 2 bases, there was a span of 7 bases. The CDR3: CATSDVGQETQYF. The CDR3 coding sequence is TGTGCCACCAGTGACGTGGGTCAAGAGACCCAGTACTTC.

This clonotype appeared many times. This chain links TRBV19 with TRBJ2-1; maybe TRBD2 (5 bases). The CDR3 extends over 14 amino acids. V was cut by 6 bases and J by 0 bases, with 9 bases left in between. The V gene's germline CDR1 is LNHDA and CDR2 SQIVND (reference sequence). The CDR3 protein is CASRSGHSYNEQFF. The CDR3 DNA reads as TGTGCCAGTAGAAGCGGCCACTCCTACAATGAGCAGTTCTTC.

A few counts support this clonotype. The chain links TRBV7-2 to TRBJ2-7, with 11 nucleotides matching TRBD2. V trimming: 4 bases; J trimming: 2 bases; junction bases outside the gene matches: 4. The CDR3 loop spans 15 amino acids. Germline V gene lookup returns CDR1 SGHTA and CDR2 FQGNSA. The CDR3 loop reads CASSSTSGSPYEQYF. For the CDR3, the DNA is TGTGCCAGCAGCTCTACTAGCGGGAGTCCCTACGAGCAGTACTTC.